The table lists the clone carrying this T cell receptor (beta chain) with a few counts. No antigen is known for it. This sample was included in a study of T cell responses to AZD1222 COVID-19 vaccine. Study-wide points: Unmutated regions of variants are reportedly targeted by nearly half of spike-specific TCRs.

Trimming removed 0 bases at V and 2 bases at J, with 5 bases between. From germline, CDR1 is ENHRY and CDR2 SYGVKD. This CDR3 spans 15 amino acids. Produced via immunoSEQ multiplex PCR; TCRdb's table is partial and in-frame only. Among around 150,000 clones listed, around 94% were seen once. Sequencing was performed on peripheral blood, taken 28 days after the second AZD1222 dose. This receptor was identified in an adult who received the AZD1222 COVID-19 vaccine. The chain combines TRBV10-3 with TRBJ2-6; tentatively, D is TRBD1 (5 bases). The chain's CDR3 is CAISESDTGANVLTF. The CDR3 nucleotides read TGTGCCATCAGTGAGTCGGACACTGGGGCCAACGTCCTGACTTTC.